The 9 T cell receptor beta chains below all came from one sample that was sequenced in a study of T cell repertoires in cytomegalovirus infection. TCRdb re-analysed the reads in MiXCR, keeping a single row per CDR3 protein. The table has roughly 150,000 distinct CDR3 sequences, less than 25% seen once. The antigens for these receptors are not known. This specimen was CD8+ T cells from cultured PBMCs, taken from culture after CMV antigen stimulation. These receptor sequences come from a human donor in good health (CMV status not recorded). Some clones in this sample may be carry-over from other donors' samples.

This sequence joins TRBV28 and TRBJ1-6; 7 bases are a match to TRBD1. The CDR3 has 14 amino acids. The ends lost 7 bases at V and 11 bases at J; junction bases unmatched: 11. Germline CDR1 MDHEN, CDR2 SYDVKM. The CDR3 protein is CASTPTGIFPPLHF. As DNA, the CDR3 is TGTGCCAGCACCCCGACAGGGATCTTTCCACCCCTCCACTTT.

This clonotype was counted only a few times. V usage is TRBV6-5 and J usage is TRBJ2-3; a possible D gene is TRBD1 (6 bases). V was clipped by 0 bases and J by 4 bases, with 8 bases between them. The CDR3 contains 14 residues. Germline V gene data show CDR1 as MNHEY and CDR2 as SVGAGI. The CDR3 DNA reads TGTGCCAGCAGTTACTCTCAGGGGTCAGATACGCAGTATTTT. Encoded protein: CASSYSQGSDTQYF.

The chain is built from TRBV29-1 and TRBJ2-7; the D is unclear. There are 13 residues in the CDR3. V was shortened by 5 bases and J by 3 bases, with 14 bases between the two germline ends. Germline V gives CDR1 SQVTM, CDR2 ANQGSEA. CDR3 region: CSVFGKPNYEQYF. The CDR3 DNA follows: TGCAGCGTTTTCGGAAAACCGAACTACGAGCAGTACTTC.

This clonotype has more than one count but fewer than ten. The chain recombines TRBV7-8 with TRBJ2-3; D may be TRBD2 (5 bases). The V gene lost 2 bases and the J gene lost 2 bases, with 14 bases spanning the gap. The CDR3 sequence is 16 residues long. Germline V lookup: CDR1 SGHVS, CDR2 FQNEAQ. The CDR3 region has the DNA TGTGCCAGCAGCTTAAGGCCCAGCGGCCTCACAGATACGCAGTATTTT. This sequence encodes CASSLRPSGLTDTQYF. Combining the CDR3 with reference TRBV7-8 and TRBJ2-3 gives the whole variable domain GAGVSQSPRYKVAKRGQDVALRCDPISGHVSLFWYQQALGQGPEFLTYFQNEAQLDKSGLPSDRFFAERPEGSVSTLKIQRTQQEDSAVYLCASSLRPSGLTDTQYFGPGTRLTVL.

This clonotype was detected only a few times. The genes are TRBV4-3 and TRBJ2-5; the match to TRBD2 covers 12 bases. Germline V gene data show CDR1 as LGHNA and CDR2 as YSLEER. The V gene end was trimmed by 0 bases and the J gene end by 4 bases; junction bases not matched to a gene: 6. This CDR3 has 17 amino acids. The CDR3 DNA reads TGCGCCAGCAGCCAAGACTTACTAGCGGGGGGCGGAGAGACCCAGTACTTC. It encodes CASSQDLLAGGGETQYF.

This clonotype was recorded a few times. This chain links TRBV7-9 with TRBJ2-7; maybe TRBD2 (6 bases). The germline V and J ends were trimmed by 5 bases and 2 bases, with 19 bases remaining between them. Germline assignment: CDR1 SEHNR and CDR2 FQNEAQ (reference sequence). The CDR3 length is 16 residues. This chain's CDR3 is CASSQLGGGNAYEQYF. The CDR3 DNA reads TGTGCCAGCAGCCAACTGGGGGGAGGTAACGCCTACGAGCAGTACTTC.

This chain joins TRBV20-1 and TRBJ1-1, with 7 bases matching TRBD1. Germline V CDR1 and CDR2: DFQATT, SNEGSKA (reference sequence). V trimming: 2 bases; J trimming: 5 bases; junction bases outside the gene matches: 2. The CDR3 length is 12 residues. DNA of the CDR3: TGCAGTGCTAGAACAGGGGAAACTGAAGCTTTCTTT. Protein product: CSARTGETEAFF.

V usage is TRBV11-2 and J usage is TRBJ1-4; D is ambiguous. The CDR3 runs 14 residues. Germline values: CDR1 SGHAT, CDR2 FQNNGV. V was clipped by 5 bases and J by 3 bases, with 10 bases between them. The CDR3 coding sequence is TGTGCCAGCAGCCGCCCGGATTCTAATGAAAAACTGTTTTTT. It is translated as CASSRPDSNEKLFF.

The rearrangement links TRBV5-6 to TRBJ1-5, with D perhaps TRBD1 (6 bases). The germline CDR1 and CDR2 sequences are SGHDT and YYEEEE. The CDR3 runs to 13 residues. V shed 6 bases and J shed 5 bases, with 12 bases lying between them. CDR3 in amino acids: CASTVAGDQPQHF. The CDR3 DNA reads TGTGCCAGCACCGTAGCAGGGGATCAGCCCCAGCATTTT.